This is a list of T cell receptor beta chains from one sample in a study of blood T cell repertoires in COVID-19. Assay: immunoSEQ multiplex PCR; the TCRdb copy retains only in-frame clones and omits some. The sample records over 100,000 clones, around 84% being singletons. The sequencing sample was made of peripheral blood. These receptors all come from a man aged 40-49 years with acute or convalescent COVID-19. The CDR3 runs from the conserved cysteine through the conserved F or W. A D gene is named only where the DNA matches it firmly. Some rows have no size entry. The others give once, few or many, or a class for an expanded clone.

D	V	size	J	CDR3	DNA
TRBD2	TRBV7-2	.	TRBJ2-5	CASSPHIAGGRETQYF	TGTGCCAGCAGCCCCCACATAGCGGGGGGGCGCGAGACCCAGTACTTC
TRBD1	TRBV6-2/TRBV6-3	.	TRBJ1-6	CASSYIGRGNSPLHF	TGTGCCAGCAGTTACATAGGCAGGGGGAATTCACCCCTCCACTTT
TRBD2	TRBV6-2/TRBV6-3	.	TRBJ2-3	CASSSPGTSGAHTDTQYF	TGTGCCAGCAGTTCCCCCGGGACTAGCGGAGCGCACACAGATACGCAGTATTTT
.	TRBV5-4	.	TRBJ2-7	CASSLLPGDEQYF	TGTGCCAGCAGCCTACTCCCGGGGGACGAGCAGTACTTC
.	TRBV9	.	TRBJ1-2	CASSTSTTEGRSYGYTF	TGTGCCAGCAGCACCTCGACTACCGAAGGGAGGTCGTATGGCTACACCTTC
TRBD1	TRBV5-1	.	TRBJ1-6	CASSQTGARDNSPLHF	TGCGCCAGCAGCCAGACAGGGGCCCGTGATAATTCACCCCTCCACTTT
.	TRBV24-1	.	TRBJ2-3	CATSDLDTGAQYF	TGTGCCACCAGTGATTTAGACACGGGGGCGCAGTATTTT
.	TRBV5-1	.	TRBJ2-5	CASTATGETQYF	TGCGCCAGCACGGCGACAGGCGAGACCCAGTACTTC
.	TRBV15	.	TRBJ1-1	CATSRTRDTSNTEAFF	TGTGCCACCAGCAGAACGAGGGACACCTCAAACACTGAAGCTTTCTTT
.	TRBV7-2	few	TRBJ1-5	CASSFGVDNQPQHF	TGTGCCAGCAGCTTCGGGGTAGATAATCAGCCCCAGCATTTT
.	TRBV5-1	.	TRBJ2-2	CASRSGLSTGELFF	TGCGCCAGCAGGTCGGGACTTTCAACCGGGGAGCTGTTTTTT
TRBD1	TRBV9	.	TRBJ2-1	CASSVQGANEQFF	TGTGCCAGCAGCGTACAGGGGGCGAATGAGCAGTTCTTC
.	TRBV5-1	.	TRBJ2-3	CASSLDRVDTQYF	TGCGCCAGCAGCTTGGACAGGGTCGATACGCAGTATTTT
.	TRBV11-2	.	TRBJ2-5	CASSSRYRQAAGETQYF	TGTGCCAGCAGCTCCCGTTACAGGCAGGCCGCCGGGGAGACCCAGTACTTC
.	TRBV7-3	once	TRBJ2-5	CASSLSTEETQYF	TGTGCCAGCAGCTTAAGTACAGAAGAGACCCAGTACTTC
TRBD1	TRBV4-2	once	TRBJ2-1	CASSQEGTGFSLYNEQFF	TGTGCCAGCAGCCAAGAAGGGACAGGGTTTAGCCTATACAATGAGCAGTTCTTC
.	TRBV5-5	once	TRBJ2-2	CASSSDMNTGELFF	TGTGCCAGCAGCTCAGACATGAACACCGGGGAGCTGTTTTTT
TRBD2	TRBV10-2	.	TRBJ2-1	CASSSAGLAFDEQFF	TGCGCCAGCAGTTCGGCTGGACTAGCATTTGACGAGCAGTTCTTC
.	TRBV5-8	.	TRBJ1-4	CASSSLTGYLNEKLFF	TGTGCCAGCAGCTCCCTCACAGGATACCTTAATGAAAAACTGTTTTTT
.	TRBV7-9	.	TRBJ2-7	CASSSPHPEQYF	TGTGCCAGCAGCTCCCCCCACCCAGAACAGTACTTC
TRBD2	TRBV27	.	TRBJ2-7	CASSLRGGPYEQYF	TGTGCCAGCAGTTTAAGGGGAGGGCCCTACGAGCAGTACTTC
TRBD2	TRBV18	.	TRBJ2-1	CASSPPFAATSQREQFF	TGTGCCAGCTCACCACCGTTTGCGGCGACTAGCCAGCGTGAGCAGTTCTTC
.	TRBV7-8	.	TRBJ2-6	CASSRRDSISGANVLTF	TGTGCCAGCAGCCGGAGGGACAGCATCTCTGGGGCCAACGTCCTGACTTTC
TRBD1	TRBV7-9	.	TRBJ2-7	CASSRSRQGAWEQYF	TGTGCCAGCAGCCGCTCCCGACAGGGGGCTTGGGAGCAGTACTTC
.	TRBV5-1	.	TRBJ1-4	CASSLGPGDEKLFF	TGCGCCAGCAGCTTGGGTCCAGGGGATGAAAAACTGTTTTTT
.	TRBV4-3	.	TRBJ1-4	CASSLYRNLEEKLFF	TGCGCCAGCAGCCTATACCGAAACTTAGAGGAAAAACTGTTTTTT
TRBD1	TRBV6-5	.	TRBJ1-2	CASSQGARNGYTF	TGTGCCAGCAGTCAGGGGGCGCGTAATGGCTACACCTTC
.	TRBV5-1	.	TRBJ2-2	CASSLYTQSTGELFF	TGCGCCAGCAGCTTGTACACACAGAGCACCGGGGAGCTGTTTTTT
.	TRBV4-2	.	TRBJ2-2	CASSPLGVGGRLGELFF	TGTGCCAGCAGCCCCCTAGGGGTGGGGGGGCGTTTGGGGGAGCTGTTTTTT
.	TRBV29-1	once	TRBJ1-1	CSVSPGRMNTEAFF	TGCAGCGTTAGCCCAGGGAGGATGAACACTGAAGCTTTCTTT
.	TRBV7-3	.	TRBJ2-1	CASSNHEDSPYNEQFF	TGTGCCAGCAGCAACCATGAGGACAGTCCCTACAATGAGCAGTTCTTC
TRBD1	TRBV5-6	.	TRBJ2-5	CASSPRRGRQETQYF	TGTGCCAGCAGCCCGCGAAGGGGGCGTCAAGAGACCCAGTACTTC
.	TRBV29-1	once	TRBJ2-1	CSVGRDRSYNEQFF	TGCAGCGTTGGGCGGGACCGCTCCTACAATGAGCAGTTCTTC
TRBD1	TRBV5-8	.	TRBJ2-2	CASERGQRTGELFF	TGTGCCAGCGAACGGGGACAGCGAACCGGGGAGCTGTTTTTT
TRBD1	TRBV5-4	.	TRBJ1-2	CASSPGGGGYTF	TGTGCCAGCAGCCCAGGGGGAGGTGGCTACACCTTC
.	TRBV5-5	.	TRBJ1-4	CASSYRYNEKLFF	TGTGCCAGCAGCTACAGGTACAATGAAAAACTGTTTTTT
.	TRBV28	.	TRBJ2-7	CASSLGGQNYEQYF	TGTGCCAGCAGTTTGGGCGGGCAGAACTACGAGCAGTACTTC
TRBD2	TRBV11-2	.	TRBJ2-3	CASSLTSGGTDTQYF	TGTGCCAGCAGCTTAACTAGCGGGGGCACAGATACGCAGTATTTT
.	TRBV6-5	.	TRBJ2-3	CASSYVRGGSDTQYF	TGTGCCAGCAGTTACGTGAGGGGGGGATCAGATACGCAGTATTTT
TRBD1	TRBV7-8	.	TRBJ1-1	CASSLRDRGSNTEAFF	TGTGCCAGCAGCTTACGAGACAGGGGCTCTAACACTGAAGCTTTCTTT
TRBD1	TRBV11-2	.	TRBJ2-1	CASSLRPGSYRGRSEQFF	TGTGCCAGCAGCTTAAGGCCGGGGTCGTACAGGGGGCGGAGTGAGCAGTTCTTC